The present entry profiles one T cell receptor (beta chain) with its context. Its antigen is unidentified. 13 Jbeta primers and 60 Vbeta primers were used for the PCR. Clones were sequenced by immunoSEQ multiplex PCR, and TCRdb holds only the in-frame ones, with some missing. The table records some 130,000 clones, 60% to 85% of them present only once. This record belongs to a study of cytomegalovirus exposure and HLA in healthy donors. Broader study findings: Clonal expansion, a later analysis showed, was greater in HLA-associated TCR beta chains than in equally common others. Productive status was seen about 87% or about 30% of the time for most TCR beta V segments in an earlier analysis.

Trimming left V 7 bases short and J 6 bases short, with 15 bases between. This CDR3 comprises 14 residues. Germline CDR1 LNHDA, CDR2 SQIVND (reference sequence). V usage is TRBV19 and J usage is TRBJ2-2; a possible D gene is TRBD1 (6 bases). The sequenced sample was PBMCs. The TCR originated in a man younger than 30 in good health and CMV-seronegative. This CDR3 reads CASTKQGTAGELFF. The CDR3 bases are TGTGCCAGTACTAAACAGGGAACGGCCGGGGAGCTGTTTTTT.